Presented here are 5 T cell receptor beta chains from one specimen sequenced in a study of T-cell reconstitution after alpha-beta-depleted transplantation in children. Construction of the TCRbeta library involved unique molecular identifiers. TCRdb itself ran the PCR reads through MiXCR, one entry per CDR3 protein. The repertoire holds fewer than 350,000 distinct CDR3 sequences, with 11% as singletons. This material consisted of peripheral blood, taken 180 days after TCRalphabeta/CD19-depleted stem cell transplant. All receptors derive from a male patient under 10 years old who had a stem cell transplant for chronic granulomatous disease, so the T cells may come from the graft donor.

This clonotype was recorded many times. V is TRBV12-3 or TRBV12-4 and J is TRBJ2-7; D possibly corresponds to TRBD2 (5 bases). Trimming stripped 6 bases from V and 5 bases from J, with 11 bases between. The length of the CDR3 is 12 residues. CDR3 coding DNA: TGTGCCAGCAGACTCGGAGGAAACGAGCAGTACTTC. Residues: CASRLGGNEQYF.

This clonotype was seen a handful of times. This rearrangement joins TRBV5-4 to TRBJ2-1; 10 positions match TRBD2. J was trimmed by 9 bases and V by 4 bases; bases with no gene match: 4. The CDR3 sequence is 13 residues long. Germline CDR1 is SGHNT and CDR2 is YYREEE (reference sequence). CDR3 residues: CASSGGTSAEQFF. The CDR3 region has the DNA TGTGCCAGCAGCGGAGGGACTAGCGCTGAGCAGTTCTTC. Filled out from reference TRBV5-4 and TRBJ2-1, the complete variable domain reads ETGVTQSPTHLIKTRGQQVTLRCSSQSGHNTVSWYQQALGQGPQFIFQYYREEENGRGNFPPRFSGLQFPNYSSELNVNALELDDSALYLCASSGGTSAEQFFGPGTRLTVL.

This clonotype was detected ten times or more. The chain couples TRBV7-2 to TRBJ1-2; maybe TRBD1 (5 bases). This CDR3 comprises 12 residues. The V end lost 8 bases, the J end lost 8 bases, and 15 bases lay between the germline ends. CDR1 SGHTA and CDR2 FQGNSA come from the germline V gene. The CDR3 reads CASRRGGDGYTF. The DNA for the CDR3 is TGTGCCAGCCGAAGAGGAGGGGACGGCTACACCTTC.

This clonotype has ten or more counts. Here the CDR3 DNA reads TGTGCCAGCAGCGCTTCGGGACTAGCGGGGTATAGCACAGATACGCAGTATTTT. Amino acid sequence: CASSASGLAGYSTDTQYF. The V gene is TRBV7-3, the J gene TRBJ2-3, with 13 bases identical to TRBD2. Germline V gene lookup returns CDR1 SGHTA and CDR2 FQGTGA. This CDR3 is 18 amino acids long. The V and J ends lost 5 bases and 0 bases, in that order; junction bases with no gene match: 8.

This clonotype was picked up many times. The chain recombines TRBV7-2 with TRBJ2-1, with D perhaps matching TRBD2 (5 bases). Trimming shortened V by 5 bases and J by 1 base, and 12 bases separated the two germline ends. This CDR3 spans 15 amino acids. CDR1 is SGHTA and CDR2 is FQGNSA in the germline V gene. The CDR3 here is CASSNLAFSYNEQFF. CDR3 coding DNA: TGTGCCAGCAGCAATTTAGCGTTTTCCTACAATGAGCAGTTCTTC.